This T cell receptor (beta chain) is from a study of T cells in Graves' hyperthyroidism and ophthalmopathy. PBMCs were sourced from less than 12 ml fresh peripheral blood. This clonotype showed up many times. Germline CDR1 MNHEY, CDR2 SMNVEV (reference sequence). V was clipped by 4 bases and J by 2 bases; unmatched bases: 2. CDR3 length: 14 amino acids. Using RNA transcripts as the source, TCR beta CDR3 regions were amplified. The study used the HTBI primer set for a first-round RT-PCR of the TCR CDR3. Via MiXCR, TCRdb re-called the multiplex PCR reads, giving one row per CDR3 protein. The data contain more than 300,000 distinct CDR3 sequences, approximately 15% of them singletons.

Source material: blood. The receptor comes from a woman in her sixties with Graves' hyperthyroidism. This chain links TRBV27 with TRBJ1-5, with 7 bases aligning to TRBD1. CDR3 in amino acids: CASSSDRGNQPQHF. CDR3 in DNA: TGTGCCAGCAGTTCCGACAGGGGCAATCAGCCCCAGCATTTT.